This TCR beta chain was documented in a study of beta chain features in type 1 diabetes. The sequenced template was cDNA made from the entire isolated RNA. Sequencing was performed with immunoSEQ multiplex PCR; in TCRdb, only in-frame clones are kept and a portion is missing. The sample records some 44,000 clones, over 50% being singletons. The J segment lost 7 bases and the V segment lost 4 bases, leaving 9 bases of the junction unmatched. The V gene's germline CDR1 is MDHEN and CDR2 SYDVKM. The CDR3 length is 14 residues. Input material: Tregs from blood. The genes are TRBV28 and TRBJ2-7; TRBD2 aligns across 8 bases. The sequence came from a woman under 30 in good health. The CDR3 DNA reads as TGTGCCAGCAGTTGGCGAGCGGGAGTGGAGGAGCAGTACTTC. Translation: CASSWRAGVEEQYF.